These 4 T cell receptor beta chains share one sample of origin, sequenced in a study of blood T cells in healthy people across ages. Sample-barcoded 5' priming and a J-beta primer mix drove a second PCR of about 6 to 12 cycles. TCRdb independently ran MiXCR on the 5' RACE reads; one entry per CDR3 protein. The top ten clones hold around 11% of a sample with some 1.6 million distinct CDR3 sequences, 30% to 35% of them seen once. The sample comprised blood. The source of these receptors is a woman under 40 in good health.

This clonotype has more than one count but fewer than ten. This chain joins TRBV28 and TRBJ2-7; D gene uncertain. The germline CDR1 and CDR2 sequences are MDHEN and SYDVKM. With 5 bases removed from V and 2 bases from J, the gap between germline ends came to 13 bases. CDR3 length equals 14 residues. CDR3 bases: TGTGCCAGCAGTCATTCAGTAAGACCCTACGAGCAGTACTTC. Its protein product is CASSHSVRPYEQYF.

In this sample, this clonotype turned up a few times. This chain links TRBV7-9 with TRBJ2-1, with a tentative D call TRBD2 (6 bases). From germline, CDR1 is SEHNR and CDR2 FQNEAQ (reference sequence). V was clipped by 1 base and J by 5 bases, with 12 bases between them. The CDR3 is made up of 15 amino acids. The CDR3: CASSLVTGSHNEQFF. The CDR3 nucleotides read TGTGCCAGCAGCTTAGTTACCGGGAGTCACAATGAGCAGTTCTTC.

This chain joins TRBV2 and TRBJ2-5; D is unresolved. The end of the DNA is better explained by TRBJ2-7, so the J call may be wrong. Germline-derived CDR1 and CDR2 are SNHLY and FYNNEI. The CDR3 is 13 residues long. CDR3 DNA sequence: TGTGCCAGCAGTGCTTCTAGTTACTACGAGCAGTACTTC. Translation: CASSASSYYEQYF.

This clonotype showed up many times. This sequence joins TRBV20-1 and TRBJ2-7; D unresolved. The germline V gene has CDR1 DFQATT and CDR2 SNEGSKA (reference sequence). V dropped 6 bases and J dropped 0 bases, with 12 bases sitting between them. The CDR3 loop spans 13 amino acids. The CDR3 bases are TGCAGTGCCGACCACCCGGACTCCTACGAGCAGTACTTC. This gives the protein CSADHPDSYEQYF.